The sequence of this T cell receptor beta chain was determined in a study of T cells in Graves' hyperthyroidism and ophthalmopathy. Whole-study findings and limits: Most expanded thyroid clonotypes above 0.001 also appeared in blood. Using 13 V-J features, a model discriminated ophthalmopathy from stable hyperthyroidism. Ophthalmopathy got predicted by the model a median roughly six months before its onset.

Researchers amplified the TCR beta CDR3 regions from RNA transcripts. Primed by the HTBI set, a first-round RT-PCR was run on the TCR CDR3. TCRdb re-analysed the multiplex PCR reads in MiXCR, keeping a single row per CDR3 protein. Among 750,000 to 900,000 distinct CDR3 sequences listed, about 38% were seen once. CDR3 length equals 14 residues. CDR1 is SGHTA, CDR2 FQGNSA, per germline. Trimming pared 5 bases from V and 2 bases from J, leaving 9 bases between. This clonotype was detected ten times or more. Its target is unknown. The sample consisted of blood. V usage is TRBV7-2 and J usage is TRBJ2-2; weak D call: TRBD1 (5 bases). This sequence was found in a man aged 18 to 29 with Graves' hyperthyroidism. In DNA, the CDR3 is TGTGCCAGCAGCGGGCAGGGAAACACCGGGGAGCTGTTTTTT. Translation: CASSGQGNTGELFF.